A selection of T cell receptor beta chains follows, all from one sample in a study of molecular identifiers for immune sequencing clone quantification. TCRdb re-derived calls from the PCR reads in MiXCR, one entry per CDR3 protein. Here the sample spans 100,000 or so distinct CDR3 sequences, approximately 40% being singletons. The sample was naive CD8+ T cells from blood, with Jurkat cell RNA spiked in. The receptors here all came from a human donor in good health. Some libraries in this study had Jurkat cell RNA spiked in. Each CDR3 is given with its conserved first and last residue. A D gene is named only where the DNA matches it firmly. Size tells how often a clone was seen (once, few, many) or the class of an expanded clone, and some rows leave it out.

J gene	clone size	V gene	D gene	CDR3 protein	CDR3 DNA
TRBJ2-7	many	TRBV11-2	.	CASSTGPYEQYF	TGTGCCAGCAGCACAGGGCCCTACGAGCAGTACTTC
TRBJ1-4	.	TRBV7-9	.	CASSFGTSSGEKLFF	TGTGCCAGCAGCTTTGGGACATCGTCTGGTGAAAAACTGTTTTTT
TRBJ2-3	many	TRBV28	.	CASSFRLTDTQYF	TGTGCCAGCAGTTTTCGGCTTACAGATACGCAGTATTTT
TRBJ2-1	.	TRBV4-2	TRBD2	CASSQDPAGGTYNEQFF	TGTGCCAGCAGCCAAGACCCAGCGGGAGGCACCTACAATGAGCAGTTCTTC
TRBJ2-2	few	TRBV4-3	.	CASSQDMGTSRFAGELFF	TGCGCCAGCAGCCAAGATATGGGGACATCCCGTTTCGCCGGGGAGCTGTTTTTT
TRBJ2-3	medium-sized	TRBV7-6	TRBD1	CASSQGAGTDTQYF	TGTGCCAGCAGCCAGGGGGCGGGCACAGATACGCAGTATTTT
TRBJ1-3	.	TRBV28	.	CASSKPGRPSSGNTIYF	TGTGCCAGCAGCAAACCCGGGCGGCCGAGCTCTGGAAACACCATATATTTT
TRBJ1-2	.	TRBV7-9	.	CASSWQTIYGYTF	TGTGCCAGCAGCTGGCAAACTATCTATGGCTACACCTTC
TRBJ2-5	once	TRBV6-2/TRBV6-3	TRBD2	CASDDILAEETQNF	TGTGCCAGCGACGACATACTAGCGGAAGAGACCCAGAACTTC
TRBJ1-1	.	TRBV24-1	.	CATSVKGTEAFF	TGTGCCACCAGTGTAAAGGGGACTGAAGCTTTCTTT
TRBJ2-4	.	TRBV20-1	TRBD2	CSASYGRAWTKNIQYF	TGCAGTGCTTCATACGGGAGGGCCTGGACCAAAAACATTCAGTACTTC
TRBJ2-7	few	TRBV12-3/TRBV12-4	.	CASSLGFYEQYF	TGTGCCAGCAGTTTAGGTTTCTACGAGCAGTACTTC
TRBJ1-4	.	TRBV4-3	TRBD1	CASSQDQGGEKLFF	TGCGCCAGCAGCCAAGATCAGGGGGGCGAAAAACTGTTTTTT
TRBJ2-3	.	TRBV20-1	TRBD2	CSATNLAGEARQYF	TGCAGTGCAACCAACCTAGCGGGAGAGGCTCGGCAGTATTTT
TRBJ1-4	.	TRBV28	.	CASSLTEEEKLFF	TGTGCCAGCAGTTTGACAGAAGAGGAAAAACTGTTTTTT
TRBJ1-4	many	TRBV4-3	.	CASSQVWTGDEKLFF	TGCGCCAGCAGCCAGGTCTGGACGGGGGATGAAAAACTGTTTTTT
TRBJ2-5	.	TRBV7-2	.	CASSLGGLGETQYF	TGTGCCAGCAGCTTAGGGGGGCTCGGGGAGACCCAGTACTTC
TRBJ2-3	many	TRBV28	TRBD2	CASSLYGRGVMNTQYF	TGTGCCAGCAGTTTATACGGGCGGGGGGTCATGAATACGCAGTATTTT
TRBJ2-3	many	TRBV12-3/TRBV12-4	TRBD2	CASSLALLAGGADTQYF	TGTGCCAGCAGTTTAGCGCTTCTAGCGGGAGGCGCAGATACGCAGTATTTT
TRBJ1-6	few	TRBV7-9	.	CASSPKGVGYSPLHF	TGTGCCAGCAGCCCGAAAGGGGTTGGGTATTCACCCCTCCACTTT
TRBJ2-2	.	TRBV19	.	CASSPSVGRSTGELYF	TGTGCCAGTAGTCCTAGCGTGGGCAGATCTACCGGGGAGCTGTATTTT
TRBJ2-5	.	TRBV24-1	TRBD1	CATSDLVGGAAETQYF	TGTGCCACCAGTGATTTGGTAGGGGGCGCGGCCGAGACCCAGTACTTC
TRBJ1-1	few	TRBV19	.	CASSIVAVSGTEAFF	TGTGCCAGTAGTATAGTTGCGGTCTCGGGCACTGAAGCTTTCTTT
TRBJ2-3	few	TRBV13	.	CASSLGPILVGTDTQYF	TGTGCCAGCAGCTTAGGCCCAATTTTAGTTGGCACAGATACGCAGTATTTT
TRBJ2-3	few	TRBV9	.	CASSASGSTDTQYF	TGTGCCAGCAGCGCCTCAGGCTCCACAGATACGCAGTATTTT
TRBJ1-2	.	TRBV16	.	CASGKGLGYTF	TGTGCCAGCGGAAAGGGGCTTGGCTACACCTTC
TRBJ2-3	few	TRBV7-6	.	CASSSPPGLNTDTQYF	TGTGCCAGCAGCTCCCCCCCGGGACTTAACACAGATACGCAGTATTTT
TRBJ2-3	few	TRBV28	.	CASSFRWERDTQYF	TGTGCCAGCAGTTTTAGGTGGGAGCGAGATACGCAGTATTTT
TRBJ2-2	many	TRBV7-2	.	CASSPETGELFF	TGTGCCAGCAGCCCGGAAACCGGGGAGCTGTTTTTT
TRBJ2-3	.	TRBV9	.	CASSVAGTQYF	TGTGCCAGCAGCGTAGCTGGTACGCAGTATTTT
TRBJ2-7	.	TRBV9	TRBD1	CASSEGTGFYEQYF	TGTGCCAGCAGCGAAGGGACAGGGTTCTACGAGCAGTACTTC
TRBJ2-1	once	TRBV25-1	.	CASSESEGNEQFF	TGTGCCAGCAGTGAAAGTGAGGGGAATGAGCAGTTCTTC
TRBJ2-7	many	TRBV28	.	CASSFSPTEQYF	TGTGCCAGCAGTTTCAGTCCTACGGAGCAGTACTTC
TRBJ1-5	.	TRBV7-9	.	CASSLGPGINQPQHF	TGTGCCAGCAGCTTAGGTCCAGGGATCAATCAGCCCCAGCATTTT
TRBJ2-3	.	TRBV24-1	.	CATSQKKGGADTQYF	TGTGCCACCAGTCAGAAGAAGGGGGGGGCAGATACGCAGTATTTT
TRBJ2-5	few	TRBV5-4	TRBD2	CASSIRSGLGQETQYF	TGTGCCAGCAGCATCCGTAGCGGGTTAGGGCAAGAGACCCAGTACTTC
TRBJ2-6	.	TRBV7-8	TRBD1	CASTKVLSGTGGFGANVLTF	TGTGCCAGCACCAAAGTCCTCTCCGGGACAGGGGGCTTTGGGGCCAACGTCCTGACTTTC
TRBJ2-1	.	TRBV28	TRBD2	CASTHPPLAGAGDEQFF	TGTGCCAGCACCCACCCCCCACTAGCGGGAGCCGGGGATGAGCAGTTCTTC
TRBJ2-7	many	TRBV6-5	.	CASSYSPLGEQYF	TGTGCCAGCAGTTACTCCCCCCTGGGCGAGCAGTACTTC
TRBJ2-7	few	TRBV6-6	.	CASSYGDADAAYEQYF	TGTGCCAGCAGTTACGGCGATGCAGATGCAGCCTACGAGCAGTACTTC
TRBJ1-6	many	TRBV28	TRBD1	CASSPDRGPSPLHF	TGTGCCAGCAGTCCCGACAGGGGACCTTCACCCCTCCACTTT
TRBJ2-5	many	TRBV7-2	.	CASSFEATYQETQYF	TGTGCCAGCAGCTTCGAAGCGACATACCAAGAGACCCAGTACTTC
TRBJ2-2	.	TRBV5-6	.	CASSLGGDTGEQFF	TGTGCCAGCAGCTTAGGTGGTGACACCGGGGAGCAGTTTTTT
TRBJ2-1	.	TRBV15	.	CATSSGSSSYNEQFF	TGTGCCACCAGCAGCGGGAGCTCCTCCTACAATGAGCAGTTCTTC
TRBJ1-5	.	TRBV7-8	.	CASSTHPQGNDQPQHF	TGTGCCAGCAGCACACACCCACAAGGGAACGATCAGCCCCAGCATTTT
TRBJ2-3	many	TRBV19	.	CASSIGEDTQYF	TGTGCCAGTAGTATCGGGGAAGATACGCAGTATTTT